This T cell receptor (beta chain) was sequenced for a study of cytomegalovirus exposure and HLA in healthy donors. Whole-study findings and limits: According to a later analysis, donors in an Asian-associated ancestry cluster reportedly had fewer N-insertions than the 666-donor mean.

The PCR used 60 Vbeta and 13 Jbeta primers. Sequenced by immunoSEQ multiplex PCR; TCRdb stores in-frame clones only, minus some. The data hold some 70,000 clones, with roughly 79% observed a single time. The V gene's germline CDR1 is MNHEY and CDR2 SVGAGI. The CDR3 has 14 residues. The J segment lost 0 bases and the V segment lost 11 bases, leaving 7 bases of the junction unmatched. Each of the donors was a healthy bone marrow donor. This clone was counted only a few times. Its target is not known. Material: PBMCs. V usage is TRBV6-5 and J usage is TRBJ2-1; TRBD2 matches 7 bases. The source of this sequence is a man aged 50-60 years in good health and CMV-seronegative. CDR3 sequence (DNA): TGTGCCGCTGCTGGCGGGAGCTCCTACAATGAGCAGTTCTTC. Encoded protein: CAAAGGSSYNEQFF.